These 22 T cell receptor beta chains originate from one sample sequenced in a study of blood T cell repertoires in COVID-19. Data came from immunoSEQ multiplex PCR; TCRdb stores just in-frame clones and leaves some out. The sample shows 130,000 or so clones, around 83% of them seen only once. The sample comprised peripheral blood. Receptor source: a woman aged 80 or older with acute or convalescent COVID-19.

The chain carries TRBV7-2 and TRBJ2-3, with 9 positions matching TRBD2. The ends lost 2 bases at V and 5 bases at J; junction bases unmatched: 5. Per the germline V gene, CDR1 is SGHTA and CDR2 is FQGNSA. The CDR3 extends over 15 amino acids. The CDR3 bases are TGTGCCAGCAGCTTAACGGCGGGGGGGGGAGATACGCAGTATTTT. It encodes CASSLTAGGGDTQYF.

The J gene is TRBJ2-3, the V gene TRBV7-9; a possible D gene is TRBD2 (5 bases). In germline, CDR1 is SEHNR, CDR2 FQNEAQ (reference sequence). The CDR3 has 14 amino acids. V was trimmed by 0 bases and J by 1 base, leaving 5 bases between them. The CDR3 DNA reads as TGTGCCAGCAGCTTAGCGGGAGGCACAGATACGCAGTATTTT. Its protein product is CASSLAGGTDTQYF.

This clone was seen a handful of times. The chain uses TRBV7-3 and TRBJ2-7; 7 nucleotides match TRBD2. The CDR3 sequence is 15 residues long. V lost 5 bases to trimming and J lost 4 bases; unmatched junction nucleotides: 11. Germline values: CDR1 SGHTA, CDR2 FQGTGA. In DNA form, the CDR3 reads TGTGCCAGCAGCGATCTAATTGCGGGGGAGTACGAGCAGTACTTC. Translation gives CASSDLIAGEYEQYF.

This chain joins TRBV6-5 and TRBJ2-1, with a weak D call TRBD1 (6 bases). CDR1 is MNHEY and CDR2 is SVGAGI in the germline V gene. The ends were cut back, 2 bases at V and 5 bases at J, with 13 bases in the middle. This CDR3 spans 15 amino acids. The CDR3: CASSYLGTLNNEQFF. The CDR3 nucleotides read TGTGCCAGCAGTTACCTGGGGACACTTAACAATGAGCAGTTCTTC.

This rearrangement joins TRBV10-3 to TRBJ2-3; 10 nucleotides agree with TRBD2. The CDR3 is 18 amino acids. Germline CDR1 is ENHRY and CDR2 is SYGVKD. The J segment lost 1 base and the V segment lost 6 bases, leaving 13 bases of the junction unmatched. The CDR3 region is CAIRGTASGGSGTDTQYF. CDR3 nucleotides: TGTGCCATCAGGGGGACGGCTAGCGGGGGTTCGGGCACAGATACGCAGTATTTT.

The CDR3 DNA reads TGTGCCAGCAGTGACTCACACCGTAATCAGCCCCAGCATTTT. Translating it yields CASSDSHRNQPQHF. The chain recombines TRBV2 with TRBJ1-5, with no clear D. The germline V gene has CDR1 SNHLY and CDR2 FYNNEI. The CDR3 length is 14 residues. The V and J ends lost 3 bases and 4 bases respectively, with 10 bases between them.

Here the CDR3 reads CASSADTARGYTF. The DNA of the CDR3 is TGCGCCAGCAGCGCGGACACCGCGCGGGGCTACACCTTC. V gene TRBV5-1 combines with J gene TRBJ1-2; tentative D call: TRBD1 (5 bases). In germline, CDR1 is SGHRS, CDR2 YFSETQ. CDR3 size: 13 residues. The germline V and J ends were trimmed by 4 bases and 8 bases, with 15 bases remaining between them.

The chain combines TRBV2 with TRBJ2-7, with D tentatively TRBD1 (6 bases). The CDR3 covers 12 residues. V lost 6 bases and J lost 7, with 13 bases in between. Per the germline V gene, CDR1 is SNHLY and CDR2 is FYNNEI. DNA of the CDR3: TGTGCCAGCAGACAGGGCCCGCGGGAGCAGTACTTC. Amino acid sequence: CASRQGPREQYF.

The rearrangement links TRBV2 to TRBJ1-5; the D is unclear. Germline CDR1 and CDR2: SNHLY and FYNNEI. This CDR3 comprises 14 residues. V was pared by 6 bases and J by 0 bases, with 9 bases between. The CDR3 is CASSVPYSNQPQHF. The CDR3 bases are TGTGCCAGCAGCGTCCCCTATAGCAATCAGCCCCAGCATTTT.

The J gene is TRBJ2-2, the V gene TRBV7-8; 8 bases are a match to TRBD2. CDR3 length: 18 amino acids. Germline CDR1 is SGHVS and CDR2 is FQNEAQ. V lost 4 bases to trimming and J lost 8 bases; unmatched junction nucleotides: 18. CDR3 loop: CASSSSPLPGLGRGELFF. In DNA form, the CDR3 reads TGTGCCAGCAGCTCCTCTCCCCTACCGGGACTAGGGAGGGGGGAGCTGTTTTTT.

This chain joins TRBV18 and TRBJ1-2; 7 nucleotides align to TRBD1. V dropped 5 bases and J dropped 0; count of bases not matched to a gene: 3. Germline assignment: CDR1 KGHSH and CDR2 LQKENI. The CDR3 totals 14 residues. The CDR3 nucleotides are TGTGCCAGCTCAGGGGACAGCACTAACTATGGCTACACCTTC. As protein: CASSGDSTNYGYTF.

V is TRBV9 and J is TRBJ1-1, with D possibly TRBD1 on 5 matching bases. The CDR3 spans 15 residues. CDR1 and CDR2 (germline): SGDLS, YYNGEE. V dropped 0 bases and J dropped 4 bases, with 13 bases sitting between them. The CDR3 coding sequence is TGTGCCAGCAGCGTAGGGTCGGGGGAGAGCACTGAAGCTTTCTTT. Translation: CASSVGSGESTEAFF.

CDR3 sequence (DNA): TGTGCCAGCAGCTTCTACTCTGGAGAGGGTAAGAATGGCTACACCTTC. Amino acids: CASSFYSGEGKNGYTF. The chain couples TRBV5-6 to TRBJ1-2; no clear D. The CDR3 extends over 16 amino acids. Germline V gives CDR1 SGHDT, CDR2 YYEEEE. Trimming pared 2 bases from V and 6 bases from J, leaving 20 bases between.

There are a few counts of this clone. This sequence joins TRBV11-3 and TRBJ1-6; possible D gene TRBD1, 5 bases. Germline CDR1 is SGHNT and CDR2 is YENEEA. V gave up 4 bases and J gave up 10 bases, with 11 bases separating them. The CDR3 covers 13 residues. CDR3 nucleotide sequence: TGTGCCAGCAGCTCAGGGTTGGGGTCACCCCTCCACTTT. Translated, it gives CASSSGLGSPLHF.

The genes are TRBV16 and TRBJ1-6; D not certain. Germline loops: CDR1 KGHSY, CDR2 FQNENV. The length of the CDR3 is 15 residues. Trimming cost V 2 bases and J 6 bases, with 11 bases left between them. The CDR3 here is CASSQNYGANSPLHF. The CDR3 region has the DNA TGTGCCAGCAGCCAAAATTACGGTGCTAATTCACCCCTCCACTTT.

The chain recombines TRBV3-1 (or the pseudogene TRBV3-2) with TRBJ1-5; no clear D. V was cut by 2 bases and J by 4 bases, with 12 bases left in between. The CDR3 has 15 residues. Germline-derived CDR1 and CDR2 are LGHDT and YNNKEL (reference sequence). CDR3 protein: CASSQRGYENQPQHF. CDR3 nucleotide sequence: TGTGCCAGCAGCCAACGGGGATACGAGAATCAGCCCCAGCATTTT.

The chain has TRBV4-3 and TRBJ2-7; 11 bases are shared with TRBD1. CDR1 and CDR2 (germline): LGHNA, YSLEER. Losses at the gene ends were 8 bases for V and 5 bases for J; bases not matched to a gene: 5. The CDR3 consists of 13 residues. For the CDR3, the DNA is TGCGCCAGCGGCCGGGACAGGGGGGACGAGCAGTACTTC. It translates to CASGRDRGDEQYF.

The rearrangement uses TRBV12-3 or TRBV12-4 and TRBJ2-7; D is unresolved. V lost 6 bases and J lost 7, with 10 bases in between. The CDR3 extends over 11 amino acids. The CDR3 spells CASSRPEEQYF. The CDR3 coding sequence is TGTGCCAGCAGCCGCCCCGAGGAGCAGTACTTC.

This rearrangement joins TRBV19 to TRBJ1-4; weak D call: TRBD1 (6 bases). The V end lost 10 bases, the J end lost 0 bases, and 12 bases lay between the germline ends. CDR3 length: 14 residues. Germline V CDR1 and CDR2: LNHDA, SQIVND (reference sequence). The CDR3 coding sequence is TGTGCCATCCGGGACACCACAACTAATGAAAAACTGTTTTTT. Its translation is CAIRDTTTNEKLFF.

This clone was detected only a few times. The chain combines TRBV7-2 with TRBJ2-7, with D unresolved. Germline values: CDR1 SGHTA, CDR2 FQGNSA. V lost 1 base and J 3 bases, leaving 7 bases between the germline ends. This CDR3 is built from 13 residues. CDR3 residues: CASSLGLNYEQYF. The CDR3 DNA reads as TGTGCCAGCAGCTTAGGGCTGAACTACGAGCAGTACTTC. Full variable domain (remainder filled in from reference TRBV7-2 and TRBJ2-7): GAGVSQSPSNKVTEKGKDVELRCDPISGHTALYWYRQSLGQGLEFLIYFQGNSAPDKSGLPSDRFSAERTGGSVSTLTIQRTQQEDSAVYLCASSLGLNYEQYFGPGTRLTVT.

V usage is TRBV3-1 (or the pseudogene TRBV3-2) and J usage is TRBJ1-6; maybe TRBD1 (5 bases). Trimming took off 4 bases at V and 10 bases at J, with 14 bases between the two ends. This CDR3 has 14 amino acids. Germline values: CDR1 LGHDT, CDR2 YNNKEL (reference sequence). CDR3 residues: CASSPGNLRSPLHF. In DNA, the CDR3 is TGTGCCAGCAGCCCAGGGAATCTTCGCTCACCCCTCCACTTT.

The V gene is TRBV6-5, the J gene TRBJ1-2; maybe TRBD1 (5 bases). CDR3 length equals 15 residues. The ends were cut back, 5 bases at V and 5 bases at J, with 18 bases in the middle. In germline, CDR1 is MNHEY, CDR2 SVGAGI. CDR3 residues: CASSPSAGSRYGYTF. The CDR3 DNA is TGTGCCAGCAGTCCATCCGCAGGGTCTCGGTATGGCTACACCTTC.